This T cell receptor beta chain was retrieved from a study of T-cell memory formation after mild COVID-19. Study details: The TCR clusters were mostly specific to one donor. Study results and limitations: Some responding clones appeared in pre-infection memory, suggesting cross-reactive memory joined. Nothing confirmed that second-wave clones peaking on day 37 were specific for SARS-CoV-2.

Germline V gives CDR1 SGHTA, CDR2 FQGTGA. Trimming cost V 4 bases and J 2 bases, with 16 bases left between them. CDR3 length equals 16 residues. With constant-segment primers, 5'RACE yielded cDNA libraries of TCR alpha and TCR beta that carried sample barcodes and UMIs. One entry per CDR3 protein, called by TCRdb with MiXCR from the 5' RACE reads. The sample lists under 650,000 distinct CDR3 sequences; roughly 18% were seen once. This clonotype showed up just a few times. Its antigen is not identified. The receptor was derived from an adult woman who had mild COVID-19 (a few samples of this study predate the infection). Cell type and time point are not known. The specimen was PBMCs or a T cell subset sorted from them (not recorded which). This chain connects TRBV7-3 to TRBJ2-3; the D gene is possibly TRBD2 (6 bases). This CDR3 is CASSYAAGILTDTQYF. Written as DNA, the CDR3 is TGTGCCAGCAGCTATGCTGCGGGGATCCTCACAGATACGCAGTATTTT.